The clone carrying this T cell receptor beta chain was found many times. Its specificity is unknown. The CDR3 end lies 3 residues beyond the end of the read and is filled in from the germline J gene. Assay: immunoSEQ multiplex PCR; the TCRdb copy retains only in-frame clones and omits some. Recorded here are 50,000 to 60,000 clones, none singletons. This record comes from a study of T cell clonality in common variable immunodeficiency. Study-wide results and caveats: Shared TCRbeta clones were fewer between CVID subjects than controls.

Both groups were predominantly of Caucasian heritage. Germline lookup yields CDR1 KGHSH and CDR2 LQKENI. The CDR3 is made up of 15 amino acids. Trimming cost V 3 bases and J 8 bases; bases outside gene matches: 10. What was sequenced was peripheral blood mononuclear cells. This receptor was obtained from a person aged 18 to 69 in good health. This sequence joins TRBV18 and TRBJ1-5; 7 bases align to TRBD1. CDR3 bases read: TGTGCCAGCTCACCCCGCACAGGGGCCCGAGAGCCC. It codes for CASSPRTGAREP. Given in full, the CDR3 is CASSPRTGAREPQHF.